This T cell receptor (beta chain) was identified during a study of blood T cells in healthy people across ages (dated by TCRdb to about 2015). Concerning the study at large: In model experiments, template switching captured roughly one uniquely barcoded TCR beta cDNA molecule for every two T cells. To track age-related changes in TCR beta repertoire diversity, the study relied on deep sequencing normalized with unique cDNA molecular identifiers. The donors were split into four age groups: young (average around 17 years), middle-aged (roughly 39), aged (roughly 68) and long-lived (approximately 89). For two donors (one aged 18 to 29 and one aged 80 or older), the study analyzed two additional independent replicas of 1 million unique cDNA reads from the same blood draw. Here is what the overall study found, with its caveats: Since profiling was done on bulk unsorted PBMCs, naive and antigen-experienced compartments could not be conclusively compared. A strong correlation was found between observed TCR beta diversity and the percentage of naive T cells measured by flow cytometry. As age increased, observed TCR beta diversity per million T cells dropped in a roughly linear way, and a significant reduction was already evident by age roughly 36. The long-lived group showed more naive CD4+ T cells, fewer expanded clones and increased TCR diversity than the aged group, suggesting age selection. Estimates of total diversity based on one million sequenced T cells were considered lower bounds and underestimates. Because donor CMV infection status was unknown, age-related changes in expanded clonotypes were potentially confounded.

The 35 to 40 donors, aged about 6 to 95 years, were systemically healthy Caucasian individuals from Russia. Around 10 milliliters of peripheral blood were collected from each donor into EDTA-treated Vacutainer tubes. PBMCs were isolated by Ficoll-Paque density-gradient centrifugation, with at least 6.5 million obtained per sample. Total RNA was extracted from PBMCs with Trizol reagent, with at least 6 micrograms obtained per sample. The percentages of naive CD45RAhigh/CD27high T cells were determined by flow cytometry on a PBMC aliquot from every donor. Reading from cysteine to phenylalanine, the CDR3 counts 16 amino acids. The sequence is cut down to CDR3 DNA, 48 bases in frame from base 1. CDR1 and CDR2 are drawn from the germline V gene (reference sequence): SEHNR, FQNEAQ. The junction shows trimming of 5 bases on V and 5 bases on J, and the gene matches do not reach 12 bases of it. In the case of this clonotype: No cognate antigen has been identified for it. No per-base quality is available; no much larger clone lies one base away.

The library came from 5' RACE. Instrument on record: Illumina HiSeq 2500. A second PCR of about 6 to 11 cycles was performed with a sample-barcoded 5' primer and a J-beta primer mix. A template-switch 5' adaptor carrying 12 random nucleotides introduced a unique molecular identifier onto each TCR beta cDNA molecule. Each sample yielded at least 2.5 million CDR3-containing paired-end reads. First-strand cDNA was synthesized from all RNA with the Mint cDNA synthesis kit, primed by a TRBC-specific oligonucleotide. Following uracil-DNA glycosylase treatment, a first 18-cycle PCR with universal primers M1SS and BC2_uni_R was performed on all cDNA. The study's processing was this. Each sample was normalized by randomly selecting 1 million high-quality reads, each carrying a distinct molecular identifier. Reads sharing molecular identifiers were discarded rather than binned into consensus sequences. CDR3 identification, clonotype clustering and error correction used MiTCR with a Q25 quality threshold and the strictest error-elimination algorithm. A nonparametric unseen species model with Euler transformation was used to estimate a lower bound on total TCR beta diversity. In TCRdb, the public reads were trimmed at Q25 with fastp and aligned with MiXCR, with productive beta chains retained. Entries that share a CDR3 protein sequence are merged under the most common genes and DNA. The V and J calls shown here were made by TCRdb, not taken from the authors' results. For this sample there are some 930,000 distinct CDR3 sequences; under 35% appear just once. Of the sample, roughly 10% falls within the top ten clones.

The sample was also linked to a second study, of T cells of mothers and their children. The second study also describes: Donors were nine systemically healthy Caucasian individuals: three mothers and their six children. cDNA synthesis used all of the extracted RNA, with roughly 1.6 ug of RNA in each 15 ul reaction. In the second PCR, the M1S primer introduced both the sample barcodes and 2-4 random nucleotides. Each mother yielded over 8.5 million TCR beta CDR3 reads and each child 3 million to 3.5 million reads. TCR recombination output is similarly shaped by thymic selection in related and unrelated pairs, with a minor effect exerted by inherited differences. Normalized repertoire overlap was always slightly but never significantly higher in related than unrelated mother-child pairs. No persistent microchimeric T cell clones were detected, at a sensitivity of approximately 110 clones per million clonotypes. The study used deep NGS to compare TCR beta repertoires of mothers and children, seeking features distinguishing related mother-child pairs from unrelated individuals. The mean age was roughly 44 +/- 4 years for the mothers and about 10 +/- 4 years for the children. After adapters were ligated using NEBNext reagents, the libraries underwent 100+100 nt paired-end sequencing on an Illumina HiSeq 2000. To prevent cross-contamination, the mother and child libraries were prepared one month apart and sequenced in separate runs. For each donor, between about 450,000 and 2,300,000 distinct TCR beta clonotypes were identified. Naive TCR beta clonotypes were estimated from low-frequency clonotypes matched to each donor's FACS-determined naive share, without sorting.

The sequence derives from a woman between 40 and 50 years old in good health. The chain is encoded by TRBV7-9 joined to TRBJ2-1, and TRBD2 matches 7 of the central bases. Sequenced input: blood. CDR3 loop: CASSAKWGGSDNEQFF. The bases read TGTGCCAGCAGCGCCAAGTGGGGGGGATCAGACAATGAGCAGTTCTTC. With the portions outside the CDR3 filled from the reference TRBV7-9 and TRBJ2-1 genes, the complete variable region becomes DTGVSQNPRHKITKRGQNVTFRCDPISEHNRLYWYRQTLGQGPEFLTYFQNEAQLEKSRLLSDRFSAERPKGSFSTLEIQRTEQGDSAMYLCASSAKWGGSDNEQFFGPGTRLTVL.